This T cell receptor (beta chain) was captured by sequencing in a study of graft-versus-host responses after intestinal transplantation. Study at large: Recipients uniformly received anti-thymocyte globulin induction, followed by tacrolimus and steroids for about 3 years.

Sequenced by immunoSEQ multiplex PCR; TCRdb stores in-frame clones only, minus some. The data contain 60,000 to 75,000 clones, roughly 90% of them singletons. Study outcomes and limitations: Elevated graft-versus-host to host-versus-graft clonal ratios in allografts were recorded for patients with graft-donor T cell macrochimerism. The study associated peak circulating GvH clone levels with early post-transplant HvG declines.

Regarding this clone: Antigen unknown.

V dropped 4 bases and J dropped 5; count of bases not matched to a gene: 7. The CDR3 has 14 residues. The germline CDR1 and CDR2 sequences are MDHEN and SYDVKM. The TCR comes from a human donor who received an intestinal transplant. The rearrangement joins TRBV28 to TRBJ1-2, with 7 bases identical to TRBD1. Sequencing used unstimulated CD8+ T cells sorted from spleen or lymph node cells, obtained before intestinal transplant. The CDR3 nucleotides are TGTGCCAGCAGTTACGAGGGGGCCTGGTATGGCTACACCTTC. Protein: CASSYEGAWYGYTF.